The 20 T cell receptor beta chains below all came from one sample that was sequenced in a study of blood T cell repertoires in COVID-19. Produced via immunoSEQ multiplex PCR; TCRdb's table is partial and in-frame only. The table includes 130,000 to 150,000 clones, around 90% detected once. Material for sequencing was peripheral blood. The receptors originated from an older man with acute or convalescent COVID-19.

The gene calls are TRBV2 and TRBJ2-7, with 12 bases aligning to TRBD2. Trimming at V came to 4 bases and at J to 4 bases, leaving 5 bases not matched to a gene. The germline V gene encodes CDR1 SNHLY and CDR2 FYNNEI. This CDR3 has 15 amino acids. The CDR3 reads CASSGRLAGAYEQYF. The CDR3 coding sequence is TGTGCCAGCAGTGGCCGACTAGCGGGAGCTTACGAGCAGTACTTC.

This rearrangement joins TRBV15 to TRBJ2-1; TRBD2 is a possible D gene (6 bases). The V gene lost 4 bases and the J gene lost 2 bases, with 21 bases spanning the gap. Germline V gives CDR1 LNHNV, CDR2 YYDKDF (reference sequence). The CDR3 covers 18 residues. The CDR3 region has the DNA TGTGCCACCAGCACCTTAATCCCGTGGGGGGTCGCCTACAATGAGCAGTTCTTC. As protein: CATSTLIPWGVAYNEQFF.

The J gene is TRBJ2-1, the V gene TRBV19; tentatively, D is TRBD1 (5 bases). The ends were cut back, 3 bases at V and 2 bases at J, with 11 bases in the middle. The CDR3 is 15 amino acids. Germline CDR1 reads LNHDA; CDR2 reads SQIVND (reference sequence). CDR3 DNA sequence: TGTGCCAGTAGTATCAGGGCTGGTCCCTACAATGAGCAGTTCTTC. This codes for CASSIRAGPYNEQFF.

This sequence joins TRBV7-3 and TRBJ1-5; a possible D gene is TRBD1 (6 bases). Germline assignment: CDR1 SGHTA and CDR2 FQGTGA. The CDR3 is 15 residues long. Trimming left V 2 bases short and J 3 bases short, with 11 bases between. This CDR3 reads CASSLVGGNNQPQHF. CDR3 sequence (DNA): TGTGCCAGCAGCTTAGTAGGGGGAAACAATCAGCCCCAGCATTTT.

The chain uses TRBV7-9 and TRBJ1-4; 7 bases match TRBD1. The J segment lost 3 bases and the V segment lost 4 bases, leaving 2 bases of the junction unmatched. The CDR3 runs 14 residues. The germline gives CDR1 SEHNR, CDR2 FQNEAQ (reference sequence). In DNA, the CDR3 is TGTGCCAGCAGCTGGACAGGCTCTAATGAAAAACTGTTTTTT. Its translation: CASSWTGSNEKLFF.

The chain uses TRBV6-4 and TRBJ2-1, with a weak D call TRBD1 (5 bases). The CDR3 length is 12 residues. The V gene lost 7 bases and the J gene lost 7 bases, with 11 bases spanning the gap. Germline V gene sequence: CDR1 MRHNA, CDR2 SNTAGT. The CDR3 DNA sequence: TGTGCCAGCACCCCCCGGACAAATGAGCAGTTCTTC. It is translated as CASTPRTNEQFF.

The genes are TRBV7-9 and TRBJ1-6; 10 nucleotides align to TRBD1. The junction had 3 bases not matched to a gene; V was cut back by 0 bases and J by 7 bases. The CDR3 consists of 16 residues. Looked up from germline, CDR1 is SEHNR and CDR2 is FQNEAQ (reference sequence). CDR3 bases: TGTGCCAGCAGCTTAGCTGGGACAGGGGCAAATTCACCCCTCCACTTT. This translates into CASSLAGTGANSPLHF.

The chain's CDR3 is CASSEGGDIHGYTF. The DNA for the CDR3 is TGCGCCAGCAGTGAGGGGGGGGACATTCATGGCTACACCTTC. The V and J genes are TRBV10-2 and TRBJ1-2, with D perhaps TRBD1 (6 bases). The CDR3 runs to 14 residues. V was trimmed by 2 bases and J by 6 bases, leaving 13 bases between them. In germline, CDR1 is WSHSY, CDR2 SAAADI.

This rearrangement joins TRBV30 to TRBJ2-7, with TRBD2 matching over 10 bases. V was pared by 5 bases and J by 2 bases, with 3 bases of the junction left unmatched. The CDR3 loop spans 13 amino acids. The germline gives CDR1 GTSNPN, CDR2 SVGIG (reference sequence). CDR3 nucleotides: TGTGCCTGGGGACTAGCGGCTACCTACGAGCAGTACTTC. It encodes CAWGLAATYEQYF.

The chain carries TRBV18 and TRBJ1-6, with D possibly being TRBD1 (5 bases). Trimming shortened V by 6 bases and J by 10 bases, and 19 bases separated the two germline ends. CDR1 is KGHSH and CDR2 is LQKENI in the germline V gene. This CDR3 contains 15 residues. The CDR3 reads CASSVNPGRQSPLHF. The DNA of the CDR3 is TGTGCCAGCTCCGTGAACCCAGGGAGGCAGTCACCCCTCCACTTT.

The CDR3 loop reads CASSRQGQLPGEAFF. The DNA of the CDR3 is TGTGCCAGCAGCCGTCAGGGACAGCTCCCTGGTGAAGCTTTCTTT. V usage is TRBV7-9 and J usage is TRBJ1-1, with TRBD1 matching 7 bases. Germline values: CDR1 SEHNR, CDR2 FQNEAQ (reference sequence). V dropped 5 bases and J dropped 7; count of bases not matched to a gene: 13. The CDR3 runs 15 residues.

This clone was seen once. The rearrangement uses TRBV7-2 and TRBJ1-2; tentatively, D is TRBD1 (6 bases). The ends were cut back, 3 bases at V and 5 bases at J, with 13 bases in the middle. This CDR3 has 14 amino acids. CDR1 and CDR2 (germline): SGHTA, FQGNSA. Written as DNA, the CDR3 is TGTGCCAGCAGCTTTGAAGGAAGGGGGTATGGCTACACCTTC. Protein: CASSFEGRGYGYTF.

The chain recombines TRBV12-3 or TRBV12-4 with TRBJ1-6, with D possibly TRBD1 on 6 matching bases. Trimming left V 6 bases short and J 11 bases short, with 14 bases between. The CDR3 length is 13 residues. The CDR3 DNA reads as TGTGCCAGCAGACCGACAGGCAATGCACCCCTCCACTTT. Residues: CASRPTGNAPLHF.

The genes are TRBV18 and TRBJ1-6, with 9 bases that match TRBD1. The CDR3 contains 16 residues. Germline trimming cut 3 bases from V and 3 bases from J; bases unmatched to any gene: 3. The germline CDR1 and CDR2 sequences are KGHSH and LQKENI. The CDR3 DNA reads TGTGCCAGCTCACCCCCGGGACAGGGCTATAATTCACCCCTCCACTTT. Translation: CASSPPGQGYNSPLHF.

The chain recombines TRBV14 with TRBJ1-2, with a tentative D call TRBD1 (6 bases). Between the trimmed V and J ends, which lost 1 base and 4 bases, there was a span of 10 bases. CDR3 length equals 14 residues. Germline CDR1 and CDR2: SGHDN and FVKESK. The chain's CDR3 is CASSQVGRGYGYTF. DNA for the CDR3: TGTGCCAGCAGCCAAGTGGGCAGGGGCTATGGCTACACCTTC.

This chain links TRBV5-1 with TRBJ2-4, with 7 bases aligning to TRBD1. V was pared by 9 bases and J by 3 bases, with 9 bases of the junction left unmatched. The CDR3 is made up of 14 amino acids. Per the germline V gene, CDR1 is SGHRS and CDR2 is YFSETQ. The CDR3 coding sequence is TGCGCCAACAGAGAGGGGGCCGGCAAAAACATTCAGTACTTC. Its translation: CANREGAGKNIQYF.

This chain uses TRBV5-5 with TRBJ1-2; D is unclear. This CDR3 spans 14 amino acids. Germline CDR1 is SGHKS and CDR2 is YYEKEE (reference sequence). The V end was cut by 0 bases, the J end by 4 bases, with 10 bases between. Here the CDR3 reads CASSLAPVSYGYTF. CDR3 sequence (DNA): TGTGCCAGCAGCTTGGCCCCAGTCTCCTATGGCTACACCTTC.

This clone was detected a few times. Written as DNA, the CDR3 is TGCGCCACCTCTCTTACAGGGGGGGACACTGAAGCTTTCTTT. This encodes CATSLTGGDTEAFF. The J gene is TRBJ1-1, the V gene TRBV5-1; 8 bases line up with TRBD1. Germline CDR1 reads SGHRS; CDR2 reads YFSETQ. The CDR3 has 14 residues. V shed 9 bases and J 3 bases; nucleotides not matched to a gene: 10.

The J gene is TRBJ1-5, the V gene TRBV28; TRBD1 matches at 10 bases. With 4 bases clipped from V and 4 bases from J, the junction kept 10 bases outside the gene matches. The CDR3 totals 17 residues. CDR1 and CDR2 (germline): MDHEN, SYDVKM. CDR3 sequence (DNA): TGTGCCAGCAGTTCCCTGGCATGGACAGGGGGAAATCAGCCCCAGCATTTT. It encodes CASSSLAWTGGNQPQHF.

In regard to this clone: Other DNA sequences in this sample translate to the same CDR3. The chain has TRBV19 and TRBJ2-2; 7 positions match TRBD1. Germline CDR1 LNHDA, CDR2 SQIVND (reference sequence). The CDR3 contains 15 residues. Trimming removed 5 bases from V and 0 bases from J; junction bases left unmatched: 3. The CDR3 loop reads CASSPGTANTGELFF. CDR3 in DNA: TGTGCCAGTAGTCCCGGGACAGCGAACACCGGGGAGCTGTTTTTT.